This T cell receptor (beta chain) originates from a study of blood T cell repertoires in COVID-19. Study-wide background: The study drew acute and convalescent COVID-19 samples from the United States, Italy and Spain. PBMCs, B-cell-depleted T cells, or T cells were the source of the cDNA or gDNA that made up the material.

The assay was immunoSEQ multiplex PCR, and TCRdb's table has in-frame clones only and misses some. The repertoire holds a few hundred thousand clones, 90% seen once, with around 0.97% in the top ten. V lost 6 bases and J lost 6, with 21 bases in between. This CDR3 spans 15 amino acids. Germline CDR1 LNHNV, CDR2 YYDKDF (reference sequence). Patients from Seattle were sampled longitudinally, starting during active infection. Sequencing was performed on peripheral blood. The V gene is TRBV15, the J gene TRBJ2-7, with D perhaps TRBD1 (6 bases). This sequence was found in a woman aged 40 to 50 with COVID-19, enrolled during active disease. CDR3 DNA sequence: TGTGCCACCAGTCCCAGCTGGACAGTTGAAACCGAGCAGTACTTC. This encodes CATSPSWTVETEQYF.